The source of this T cell receptor beta chain is a study of T cells in Graves' hyperthyroidism and ophthalmopathy. This clonotype was picked up many times. V was shortened by 5 bases and J by 0 bases, with 9 bases between the two germline ends. CDR3 length: 14 residues. Out of over 9 ml of fresh peripheral blood came the PBMCs. It was RNA transcripts that yielded the amplified TCR beta CDR3 regions. Using the HTBI primer set, a first-round RT-PCR was run on the TCR CDR3. TCRdb reprocessed the multiplex PCR reads with MiXCR, giving one entry per CDR3 protein. Among 650,000 to 850,000 distinct CDR3 sequences listed, roughly 20% were seen once.

The genes are TRBV12-3 or TRBV12-4 and TRBJ2-3, with D possibly TRBD2 on 6 matching bases. The sample comprised blood. The sequence came from a woman in her forties or fifties with Graves' hyperthyroidism that later progressed to Graves' ophthalmopathy. CDR3 loop: CASSLGTSTDTQYF. The CDR3 DNA reads TGTGCCAGCAGTCTAGGGACTAGCACAGATACGCAGTATTTT.